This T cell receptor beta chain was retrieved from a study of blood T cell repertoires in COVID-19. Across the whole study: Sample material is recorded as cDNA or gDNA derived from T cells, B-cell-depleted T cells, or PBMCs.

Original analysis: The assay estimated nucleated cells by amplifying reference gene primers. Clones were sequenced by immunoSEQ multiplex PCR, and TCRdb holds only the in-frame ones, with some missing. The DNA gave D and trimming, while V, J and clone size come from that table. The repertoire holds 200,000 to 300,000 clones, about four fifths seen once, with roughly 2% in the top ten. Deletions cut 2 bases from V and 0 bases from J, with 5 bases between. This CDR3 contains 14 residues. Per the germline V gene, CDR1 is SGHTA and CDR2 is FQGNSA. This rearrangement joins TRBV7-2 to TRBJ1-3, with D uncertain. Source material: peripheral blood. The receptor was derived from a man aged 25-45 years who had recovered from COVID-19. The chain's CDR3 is CASSLLPSGNTIYF. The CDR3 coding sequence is TGTGCCAGCAGCTTACTCCCCTCTGGAAACACCATATATTTT.